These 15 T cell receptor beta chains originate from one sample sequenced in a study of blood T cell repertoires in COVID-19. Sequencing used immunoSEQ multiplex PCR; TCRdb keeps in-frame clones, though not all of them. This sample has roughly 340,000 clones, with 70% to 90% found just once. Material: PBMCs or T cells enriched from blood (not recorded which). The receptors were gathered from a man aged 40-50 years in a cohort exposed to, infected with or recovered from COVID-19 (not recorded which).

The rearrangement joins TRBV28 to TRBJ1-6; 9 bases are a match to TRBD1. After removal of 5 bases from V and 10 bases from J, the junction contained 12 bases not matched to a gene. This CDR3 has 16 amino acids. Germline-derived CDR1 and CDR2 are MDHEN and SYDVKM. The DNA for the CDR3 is TGTGCCAGCAGTCCTGGGACAGGGAGTCCCAAATCACCCCTCCACTTT. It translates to CASSPGTGSPKSPLHF.

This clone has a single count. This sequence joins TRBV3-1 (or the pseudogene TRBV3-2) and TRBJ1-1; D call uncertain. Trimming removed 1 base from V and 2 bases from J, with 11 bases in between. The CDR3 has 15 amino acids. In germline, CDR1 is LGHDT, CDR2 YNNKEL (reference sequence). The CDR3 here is CASSQGTVRNTEAFF. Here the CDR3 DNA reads TGTGCCAGCAGCCAAGGTACAGTCAGAAACACTGAAGCTTTCTTT.

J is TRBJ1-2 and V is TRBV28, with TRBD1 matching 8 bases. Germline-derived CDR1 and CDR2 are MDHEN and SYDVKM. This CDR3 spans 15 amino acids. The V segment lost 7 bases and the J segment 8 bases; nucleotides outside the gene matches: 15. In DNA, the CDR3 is TGTGCCAGCACCCCGACGCCGACAGGGGCTGGAGGCTACACCTTC. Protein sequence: CASTPTPTGAGGYTF.

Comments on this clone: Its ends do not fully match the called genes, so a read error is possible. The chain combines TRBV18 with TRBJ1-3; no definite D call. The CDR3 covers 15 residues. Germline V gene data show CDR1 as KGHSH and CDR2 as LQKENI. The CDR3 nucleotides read TGTACCAGCTCACCGTCGAGGGAACCTGGAAACACCATATATTTT. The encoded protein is CTSSPSREPGNTIYF.

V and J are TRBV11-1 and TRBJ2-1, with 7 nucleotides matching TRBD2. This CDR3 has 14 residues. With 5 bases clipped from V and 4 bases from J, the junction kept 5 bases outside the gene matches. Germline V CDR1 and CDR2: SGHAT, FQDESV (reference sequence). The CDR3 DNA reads TGTGCCAGCAGCACACATAGCGGGTACAATGAGCAGTTCTTC. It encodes CASSTHSGYNEQFF.

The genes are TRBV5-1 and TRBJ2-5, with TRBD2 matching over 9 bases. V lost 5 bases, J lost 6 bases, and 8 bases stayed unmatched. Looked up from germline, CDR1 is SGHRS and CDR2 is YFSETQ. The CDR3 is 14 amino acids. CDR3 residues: CASRPVGTSKTQYF. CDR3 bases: TGCGCCAGCAGACCGGTAGGGACTAGCAAGACCCAGTACTTC.

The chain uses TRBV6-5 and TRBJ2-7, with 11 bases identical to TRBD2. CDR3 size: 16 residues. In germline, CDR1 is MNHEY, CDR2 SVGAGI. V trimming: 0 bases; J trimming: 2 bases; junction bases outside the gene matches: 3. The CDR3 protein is CASSYSILAGAYEQYF. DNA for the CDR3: TGTGCCAGCAGTTACTCGATACTAGCGGGAGCCTACGAGCAGTACTTC.

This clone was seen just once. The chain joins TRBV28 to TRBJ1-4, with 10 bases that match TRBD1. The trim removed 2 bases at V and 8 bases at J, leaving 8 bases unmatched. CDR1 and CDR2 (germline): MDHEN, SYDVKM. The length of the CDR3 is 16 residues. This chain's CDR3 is CASSLRRTGGMEKLFF. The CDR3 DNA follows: TGTGCCAGCAGTTTAAGGAGGACAGGGGGAATGGAAAAACTGTTTTTT.

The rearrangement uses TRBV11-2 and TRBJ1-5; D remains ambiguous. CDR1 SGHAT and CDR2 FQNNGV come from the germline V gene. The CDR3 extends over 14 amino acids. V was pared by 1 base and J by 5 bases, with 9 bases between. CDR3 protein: CASSLGGAHQPQHF. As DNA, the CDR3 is TGTGCCAGCAGCTTAGGGGGAGCTCATCAGCCCCAGCATTTT. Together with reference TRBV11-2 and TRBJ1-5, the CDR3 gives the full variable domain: EAGVAQSPRYKIIEKRQSVAFWCNPISGHATLYWYQQILGQGPKLLIQFQNNGVVDDSQLPKDRFSAERLKGVDSTLKIQPAKLEDSAVYLCASSLGGAHQPQHFGDGTRLSIL.

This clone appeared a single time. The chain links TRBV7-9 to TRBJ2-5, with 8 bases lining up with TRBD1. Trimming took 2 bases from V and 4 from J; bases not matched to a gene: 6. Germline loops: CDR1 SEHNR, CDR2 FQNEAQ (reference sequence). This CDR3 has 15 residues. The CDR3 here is CASSLIQGVGETQYF. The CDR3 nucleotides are TGTGCCAGCAGCTTAATACAGGGGGTCGGAGAGACCCAGTACTTC.

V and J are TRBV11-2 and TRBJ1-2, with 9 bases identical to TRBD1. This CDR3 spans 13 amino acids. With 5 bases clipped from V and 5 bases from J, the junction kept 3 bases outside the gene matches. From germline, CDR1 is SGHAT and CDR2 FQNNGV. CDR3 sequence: CASSQGQGYGYTF. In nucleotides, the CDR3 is TGTGCCAGCAGCCAGGGACAGGGTTATGGCTACACCTTC.

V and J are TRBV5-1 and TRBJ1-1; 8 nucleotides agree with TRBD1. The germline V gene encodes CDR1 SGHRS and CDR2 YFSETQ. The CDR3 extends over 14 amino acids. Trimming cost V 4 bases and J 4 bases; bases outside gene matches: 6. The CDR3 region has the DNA TGCGCCAGCAGCACAGGGGGTCGGGGCACTGAAGCTTTCTTT. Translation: CASSTGGRGTEAFF.

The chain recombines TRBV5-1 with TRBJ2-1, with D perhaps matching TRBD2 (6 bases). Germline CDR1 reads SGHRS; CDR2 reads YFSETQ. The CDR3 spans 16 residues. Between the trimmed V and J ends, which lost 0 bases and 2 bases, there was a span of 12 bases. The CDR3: CASSLGEQRAYNEQFF. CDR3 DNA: TGCGCCAGCAGCTTGGGGGAGCAGCGGGCCTACAATGAGCAGTTCTTC.

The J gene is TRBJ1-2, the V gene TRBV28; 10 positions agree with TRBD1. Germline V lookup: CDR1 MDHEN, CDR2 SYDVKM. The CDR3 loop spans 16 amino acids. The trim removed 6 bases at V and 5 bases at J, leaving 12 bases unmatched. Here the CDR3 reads CASSTIKTGGYYGYTF. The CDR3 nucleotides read TGTGCCAGCAGCACAATAAAGACAGGGGGCTATTATGGCTACACCTTC.

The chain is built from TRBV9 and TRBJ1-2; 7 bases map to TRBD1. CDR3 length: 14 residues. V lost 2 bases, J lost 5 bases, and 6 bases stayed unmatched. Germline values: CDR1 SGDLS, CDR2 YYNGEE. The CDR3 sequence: CASSVEQGLYGYTF. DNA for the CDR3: TGTGCCAGCAGCGTCGAACAGGGGTTGTATGGCTACACCTTC.